This entry describes one T cell receptor beta chain. Clones were read by immunoSEQ multiplex PCR, and TCRdb kept only the in-frame ones, dropping some. The sample contains about 210,000 clones, around 80% of which appear only once. This entry belongs to a study of blood T cell repertoires in COVID-19. After removal of 6 bases from V and 6 bases from J, the junction contained 3 bases not matched to a gene. The CDR3 spans 11 residues. Germline V CDR1 and CDR2: SQVTM, ANQGSEA. Sequencing used peripheral blood. The receptor's source is a man in his sixties with acute or convalescent COVID-19. The chain uses TRBV29-1 and TRBJ1-2, with 8 bases lining up with TRBD1. CDR3 nucleotides: TGCAGCGTCCTACAGGGGGATGGCTACACCTTC. Amino acids: CSVLQGDGYTF.